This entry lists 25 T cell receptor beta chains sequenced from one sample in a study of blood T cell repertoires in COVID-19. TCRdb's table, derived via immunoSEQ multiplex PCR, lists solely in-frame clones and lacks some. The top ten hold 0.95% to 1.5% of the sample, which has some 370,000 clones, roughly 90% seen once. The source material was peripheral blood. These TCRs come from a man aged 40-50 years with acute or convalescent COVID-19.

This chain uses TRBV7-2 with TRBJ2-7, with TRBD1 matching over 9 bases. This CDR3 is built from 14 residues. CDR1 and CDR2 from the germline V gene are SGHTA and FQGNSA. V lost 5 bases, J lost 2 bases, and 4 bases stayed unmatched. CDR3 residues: CASSPDRGTYEQYF. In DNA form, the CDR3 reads TGTGCCAGCAGCCCCGACAGGGGGACCTACGAGCAGTACTTC.

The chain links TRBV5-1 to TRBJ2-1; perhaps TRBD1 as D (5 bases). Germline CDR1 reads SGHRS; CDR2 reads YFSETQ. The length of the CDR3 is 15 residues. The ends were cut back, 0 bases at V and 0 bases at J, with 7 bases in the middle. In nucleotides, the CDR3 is TGCGCCAGCAGCTTGGGGACAAACTCCTACAATGAGCAGTTCTTC. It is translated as CASSLGTNSYNEQFF. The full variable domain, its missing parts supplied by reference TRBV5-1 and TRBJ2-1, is KAGVTQTPRYLIKTRGQQVTLSCSPISGHRSVSWYQQTPGQGLQFLFEYFSETQRNKGNFPGRFSGRQFSNSRSEMNVSTLELGDSALYLCASSLGTNSYNEQFFGPGTRLTVL.

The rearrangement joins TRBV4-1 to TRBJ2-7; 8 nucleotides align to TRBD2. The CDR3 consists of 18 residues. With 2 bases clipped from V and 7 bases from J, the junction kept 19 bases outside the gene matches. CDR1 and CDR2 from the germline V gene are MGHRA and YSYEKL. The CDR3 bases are TGCGCCAGCAGCCAAAGGGACGGAGTAGCGGGGTCCTTGGGGGAGCAGTACTTC. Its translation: CASSQRDGVAGSLGEQYF.

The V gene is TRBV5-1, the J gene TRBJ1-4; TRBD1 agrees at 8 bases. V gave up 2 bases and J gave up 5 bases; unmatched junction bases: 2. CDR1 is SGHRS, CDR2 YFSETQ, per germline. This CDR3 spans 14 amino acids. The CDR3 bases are TGCGCCAGCAGCTTCAGGGGGCTAAATGAAAAACTGTTTTTT. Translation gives CASSFRGLNEKLFF.

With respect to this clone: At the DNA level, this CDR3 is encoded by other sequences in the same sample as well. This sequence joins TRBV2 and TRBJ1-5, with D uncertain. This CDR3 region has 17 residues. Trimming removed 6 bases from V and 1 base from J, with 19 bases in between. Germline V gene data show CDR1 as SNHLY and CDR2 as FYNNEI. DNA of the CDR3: TGTGCCAGCAGCGGATCCCAGGCTCAGGAAAGCAATCAGCCCCAGCATTTT. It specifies CASSGSQAQESNQPQHF.

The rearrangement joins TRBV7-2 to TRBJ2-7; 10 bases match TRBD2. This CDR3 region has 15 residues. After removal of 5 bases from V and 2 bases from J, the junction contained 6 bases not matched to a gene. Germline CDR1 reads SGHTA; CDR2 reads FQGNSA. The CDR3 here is CASSTRAGGPYEQYF. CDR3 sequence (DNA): TGTGCCAGCAGCACTCGAGCGGGGGGGCCCTACGAGCAGTACTTC.

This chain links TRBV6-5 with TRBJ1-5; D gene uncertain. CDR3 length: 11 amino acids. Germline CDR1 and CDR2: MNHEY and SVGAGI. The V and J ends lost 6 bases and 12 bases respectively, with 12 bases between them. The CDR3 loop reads CASRDTGLQHF. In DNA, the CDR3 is TGTGCCAGCAGGGATACGGGTCTCCAGCATTTT.

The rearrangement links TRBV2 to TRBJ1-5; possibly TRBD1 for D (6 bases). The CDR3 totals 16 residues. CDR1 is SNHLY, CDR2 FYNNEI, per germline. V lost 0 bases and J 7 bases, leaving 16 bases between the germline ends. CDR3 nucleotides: TGTGCCAGCAGTGAAGCGCTTACAGGGCGGAGACAGCCCCAGCATTTT. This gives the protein CASSEALTGRRQPQHF.

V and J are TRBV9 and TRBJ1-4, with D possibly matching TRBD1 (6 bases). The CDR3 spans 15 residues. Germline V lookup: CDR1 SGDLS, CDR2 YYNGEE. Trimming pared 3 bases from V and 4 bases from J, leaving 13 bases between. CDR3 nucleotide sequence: TGTGCCAGCAGCGCAACCGGGACAAGTAATGAAAAACTGTTTTTT. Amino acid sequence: CASSATGTSNEKLFF.

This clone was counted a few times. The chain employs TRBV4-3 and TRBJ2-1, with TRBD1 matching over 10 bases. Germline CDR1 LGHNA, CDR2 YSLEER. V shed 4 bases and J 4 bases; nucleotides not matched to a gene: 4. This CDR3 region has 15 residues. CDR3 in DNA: TGCGCCAGCAGCCGGGGGACAGGGGCGTACAATGAGCAGTTCTTC. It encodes CASSRGTGAYNEQFF.

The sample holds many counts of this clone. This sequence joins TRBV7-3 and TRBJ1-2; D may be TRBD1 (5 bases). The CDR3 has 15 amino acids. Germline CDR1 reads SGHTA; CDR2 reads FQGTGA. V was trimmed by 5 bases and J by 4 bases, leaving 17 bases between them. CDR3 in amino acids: CASSPHGGNPYGYTF. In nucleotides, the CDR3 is TGTGCCAGCAGCCCCCACGGGGGAAACCCCTATGGCTACACCTTC.

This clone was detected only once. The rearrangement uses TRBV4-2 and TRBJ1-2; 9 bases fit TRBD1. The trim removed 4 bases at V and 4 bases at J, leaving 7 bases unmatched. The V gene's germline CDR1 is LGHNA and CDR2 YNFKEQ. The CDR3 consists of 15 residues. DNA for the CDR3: TGTGCCAGCAGCCCTCCGGGACAGGGCCTCTATGGCTACACCTTC. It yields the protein CASSPPGQGLYGYTF.

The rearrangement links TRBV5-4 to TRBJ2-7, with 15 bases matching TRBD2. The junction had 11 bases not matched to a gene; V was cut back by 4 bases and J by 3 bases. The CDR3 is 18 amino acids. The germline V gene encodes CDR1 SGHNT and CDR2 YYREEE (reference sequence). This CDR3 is CASSLGTSGRPGLYEQYF. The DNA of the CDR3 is TGTGCCAGCAGCCTAGGGACTAGCGGGAGGCCGGGTCTCTACGAGCAGTACTTC.

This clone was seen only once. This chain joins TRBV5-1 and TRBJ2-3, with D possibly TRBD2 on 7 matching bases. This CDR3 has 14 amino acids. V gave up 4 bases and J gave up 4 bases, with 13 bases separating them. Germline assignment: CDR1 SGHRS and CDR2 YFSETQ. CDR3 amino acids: CASSQRGGPDTQYF. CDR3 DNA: TGCGCCAGCAGCCAAAGGGGGGGCCCAGATACGCAGTATTTT.

The CDR3 coding sequence is TGCAGTGCGGTCGGTGAGACCCAGTACTTC. This codes for CSAVGETQYF. The V gene is TRBV20-1, the J gene TRBJ2-5; D gene unclear. CDR1 is DFQATT, CDR2 SNEGSKA, per germline (reference sequence). Trimming removed 6 bases at V and 5 bases at J, with 7 bases between. The CDR3 has 10 amino acids.

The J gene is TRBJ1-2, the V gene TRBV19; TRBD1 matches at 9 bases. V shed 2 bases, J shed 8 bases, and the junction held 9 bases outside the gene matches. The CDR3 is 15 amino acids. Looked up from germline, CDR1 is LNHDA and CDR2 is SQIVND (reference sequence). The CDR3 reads CASSISGTGSYGYTF. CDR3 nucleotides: TGTGCCAGTAGTATATCAGGGACAGGGTCGTACGGCTACACCTTC.

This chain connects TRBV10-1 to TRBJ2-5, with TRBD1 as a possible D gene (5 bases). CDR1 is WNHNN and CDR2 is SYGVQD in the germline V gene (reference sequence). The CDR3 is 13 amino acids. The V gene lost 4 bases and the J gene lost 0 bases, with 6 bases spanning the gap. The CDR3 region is CASSGQYQETQYF. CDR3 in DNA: TGCGCCAGCAGTGGACAGTACCAAGAGACCCAGTACTTC.

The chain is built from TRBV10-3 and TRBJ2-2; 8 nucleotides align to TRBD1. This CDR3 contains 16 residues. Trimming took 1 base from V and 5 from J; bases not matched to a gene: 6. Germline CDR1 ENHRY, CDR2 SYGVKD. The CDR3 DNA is TGTGCCATCAGTGAGTTGGGCAGGGGGCCGACCGGGGAGCTGTTTTTT. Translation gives CAISELGRGPTGELFF.

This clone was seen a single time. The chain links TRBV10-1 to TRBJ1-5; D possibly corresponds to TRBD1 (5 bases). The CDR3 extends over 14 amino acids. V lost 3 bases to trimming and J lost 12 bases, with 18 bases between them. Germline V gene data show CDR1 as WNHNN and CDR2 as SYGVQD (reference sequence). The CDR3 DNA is TGCGCCAGCAGTGAAGGGACTCGGGATAGAGGCCAGCATTTT. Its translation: CASSEGTRDRGQHF.

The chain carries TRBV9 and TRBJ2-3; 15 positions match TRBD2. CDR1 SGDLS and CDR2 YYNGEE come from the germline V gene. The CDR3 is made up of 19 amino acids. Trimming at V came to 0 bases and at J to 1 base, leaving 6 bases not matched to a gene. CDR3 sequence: CASSVEGTSGRIGTDTQYF. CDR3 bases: TGTGCCAGCAGCGTAGAGGGGACTAGCGGGAGGATCGGCACAGATACGCAGTATTTT.

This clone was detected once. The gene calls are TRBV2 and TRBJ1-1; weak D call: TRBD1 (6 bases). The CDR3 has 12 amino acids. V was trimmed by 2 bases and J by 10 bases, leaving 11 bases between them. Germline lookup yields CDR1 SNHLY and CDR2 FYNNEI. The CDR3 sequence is CASSENGRGAFF. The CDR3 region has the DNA TGTGCCAGCAGTGAAAACGGCAGGGGAGCTTTCTTT.

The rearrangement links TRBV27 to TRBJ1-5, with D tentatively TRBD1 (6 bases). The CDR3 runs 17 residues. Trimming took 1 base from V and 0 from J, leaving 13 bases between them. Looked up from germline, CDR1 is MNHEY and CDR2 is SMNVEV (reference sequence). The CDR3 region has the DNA TGTGCCAGCAGTTTATACTTTGGGGGACATAGCAATCAGCCCCAGCATTTT. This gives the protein CASSLYFGGHSNQPQHF.

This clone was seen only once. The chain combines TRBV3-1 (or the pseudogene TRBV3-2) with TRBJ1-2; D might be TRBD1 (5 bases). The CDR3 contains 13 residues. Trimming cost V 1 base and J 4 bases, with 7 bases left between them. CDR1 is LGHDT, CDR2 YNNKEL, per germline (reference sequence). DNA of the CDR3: TGTGCCAGCAGCCAAGGGCAGGGCTATGGCTACACCTTC. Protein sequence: CASSQGQGYGYTF.

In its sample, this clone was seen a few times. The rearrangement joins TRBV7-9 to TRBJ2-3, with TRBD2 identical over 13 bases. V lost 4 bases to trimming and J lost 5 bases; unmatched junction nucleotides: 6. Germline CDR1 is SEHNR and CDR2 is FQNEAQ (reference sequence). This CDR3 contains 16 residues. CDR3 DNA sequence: TGTGCCAGCAGCTCGCGACTAGCGGGGGGTGGAGATACGCAGTATTTT. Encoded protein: CASSSRLAGGGDTQYF.

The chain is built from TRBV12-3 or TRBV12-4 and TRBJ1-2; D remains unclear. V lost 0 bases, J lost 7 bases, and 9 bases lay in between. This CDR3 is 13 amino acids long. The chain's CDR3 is CASSLAFRVGYTF. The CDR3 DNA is TGTGCCAGCAGTTTAGCGTTCCGGGTTGGCTACACCTTC.